This TCR beta chain was obtained from a study of shared clonotypes between healthy human individuals. TCRdb's table, derived via immunoSEQ multiplex PCR, lists solely in-frame clones and lacks some. The sample includes 2,500,000 or so clones, around 93% of them seen just once. This CDR3 is built from 15 residues. Germline assignment: CDR1 SNHLY and CDR2 FYNNEI. Losses at the gene ends were 8 bases for V and 7 bases for J; bases not matched to a gene: 14. Sequencing was carried out using naive CD4+ T cells from PBMCs. Subset: CD45RA+ positively selected. The chain is built from TRBV2 and TRBJ2-1, with 7 bases identical to TRBD2. This clonotype was sampled from a young man in good health. Some clones in this sample may be carry-over from other donors' samples. The CDR3 DNA sequence: TGTGCCAGCGAGCCGGGTAGCGGGCGGAGAAATGAGCAGTTCTTC. This codes for CASEPGSGRRNEQFF.